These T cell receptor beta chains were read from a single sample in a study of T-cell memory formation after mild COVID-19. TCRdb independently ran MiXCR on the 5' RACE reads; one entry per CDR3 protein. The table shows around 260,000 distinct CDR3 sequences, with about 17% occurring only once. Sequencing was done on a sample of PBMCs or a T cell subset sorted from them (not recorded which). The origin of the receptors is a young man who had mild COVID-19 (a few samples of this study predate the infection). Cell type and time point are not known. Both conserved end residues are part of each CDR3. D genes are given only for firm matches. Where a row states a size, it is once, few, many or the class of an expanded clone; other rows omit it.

CDR3 protein: CASSPPSGGAYNEQFF
CDR3 DNA: TGTGCCAGCTCACCACCCTCCGGGGGTGCATACAATGAGCAGTTCTTC
clone size: few
D gene: -
CDR3 length: 16
V gene: TRBV18
J gene: TRBJ2-1

CDR3 protein: CASSETENYGYTF
CDR3 DNA: TGTGCCAGCAGCGAGACCGAGAACTATGGCTACACCTTC
clone size: -
D gene: -
CDR3 length: 13
V gene: TRBV7-2
J gene: TRBJ1-2

CDR3 protein: CASSLVGRGPVNEQFF
CDR3 DNA: TGTGCCAGCAGCTTGGTTGGCAGGGGGCCGGTCAATGAGCAGTTCTTC
clone size: few
D gene: TRBD1
CDR3 length: 16
V gene: TRBV5-8
J gene: TRBJ2-1

CDR3 protein: CSARRDSNYGYTF
CDR3 DNA: TGCAGTGCTAGAAGGGACAGTAACTATGGCTACACCTTC
clone size: few
D gene: TRBD1
CDR3 length: 13
V gene: TRBV20-1
J gene: TRBJ1-2

CDR3 protein: CASSPSVAGGPNEQYF
CDR3 DNA: TGTGCCAGCAGTCCGTCAGTAGCGGGGGGGCCGAACGAGCAGTACTTC
clone size: few
D gene: TRBD2
CDR3 length: 16
V gene: TRBV7-9
J gene: TRBJ2-7

CDR3 protein: CASSFRRGPYNEQFF
CDR3 DNA: TGTGCCAGCAGCTTCCGCAGGGGGCCCTACAATGAGCAGTTCTTC
clone size: -
D gene: TRBD1
CDR3 length: 15
V gene: TRBV7-2
J gene: TRBJ2-1

CDR3 protein: CASSSSGVYNEQFF
CDR3 DNA: TGTGCCAGCAGTTCAAGCGGGGTTTACAATGAGCAGTTCTTC
clone size: -
D gene: TRBD2
CDR3 length: 14
V gene: TRBV27
J gene: TRBJ2-1

CDR3 protein: CASSLIFNIQYF
CDR3 DNA: TGTGCCAGCAGCCTCATCTTTAACATTCAGTACTTC
clone size: -
D gene: -
CDR3 length: 12
V gene: TRBV11-2
J gene: TRBJ2-4

CDR3 protein: CASSLGVGSSYNEQFF
CDR3 DNA: TGCGCCAGCAGCCTGGGGGTGGGGTCCTCCTACAATGAGCAGTTCTTC
clone size: many
D gene: -
CDR3 length: 16
V gene: TRBV5-1
J gene: TRBJ2-1

CDR3 protein: CAITGQGMNTEAFF
CDR3 DNA: TGTGCCATCACAGGACAGGGTATGAACACTGAAGCTTTCTTT
clone size: few
D gene: TRBD1
CDR3 length: 14
V gene: TRBV10-3
J gene: TRBJ1-1

CDR3 protein: CSAAGTLYNEQFF
CDR3 DNA: TGCAGTGCCGCAGGGACCCTCTACAATGAGCAGTTCTTC
clone size: -
D gene: -
CDR3 length: 13
V gene: TRBV20-1
J gene: TRBJ2-1

CDR3 protein: CASSVGTGGTSDYGYTF
CDR3 DNA: TGTGCCAGCAGCGTGGGGACAGGGGGGACTAGTGACTATGGCTACACCTTC
clone size: -
D gene: TRBD1
CDR3 length: 17
V gene: TRBV9
J gene: TRBJ1-2

CDR3 protein: CAISDPGLAGGREQFF
CDR3 DNA: TGTGCCATCAGTGACCCGGGACTAGCGGGGGGGCGGGAGCAGTTCTTC
clone size: few
D gene: TRBD2
CDR3 length: 16
V gene: TRBV10-3
J gene: TRBJ2-1

CDR3 protein: CSVGQGNGYTF
CDR3 DNA: TGCAGTGTGGGACAGGGGAATGGCTACACCTTC
clone size: -
D gene: TRBD1
CDR3 length: 11
V gene: TRBV20-1
J gene: TRBJ1-2

CDR3 protein: CASSQDGTGPYEQYF
CDR3 DNA: TGCGCCAGCAGCCAAGATGGGACAGGGCCCTACGAGCAGTACTTC
clone size: few
D gene: TRBD1
CDR3 length: 15
V gene: TRBV4-3
J gene: TRBJ2-7

CDR3 protein: CSARATAGAGAPYNEQFF
CDR3 DNA: TGCAGTGCTAGAGCCACTGCTGGAGCGGGGGCCCCCTACAATGAGCAGTTCTTC
clone size: -
D gene: TRBD2
CDR3 length: 18
V gene: TRBV20-1
J gene: TRBJ2-1

CDR3 protein: CASSKPGQGAYEQYF
CDR3 DNA: TGTGCCAGCAGCAAGCCGGGACAGGGGGCCTACGAGCAGTACTTC
clone size: few
D gene: TRBD1
CDR3 length: 15
V gene: TRBV6-5
J gene: TRBJ2-7

CDR3 protein: CASSPLMGELFF
CDR3 DNA: TGTGCCAGCAGCCCTTTGATGGGGGAGCTGTTTTTT
clone size: -
D gene: -
CDR3 length: 12
V gene: TRBV7-2
J gene: TRBJ2-2

CDR3 protein: CASSLRSSGGVSGSYNEQFF
CDR3 DNA: TGTGCCAGCAGCCTAAGGTCTAGCGGGGGGGTAAGCGGTAGCTACAATGAGCAGTTCTTC
clone size: -
D gene: TRBD2
CDR3 length: 20
V gene: TRBV7-3
J gene: TRBJ2-1

CDR3 protein: CASSPSGDTDTQYF
CDR3 DNA: TGCGCCAGCAGCCCGAGCGGTGACACAGATACGCAGTATTTT
clone size: few
D gene: -
CDR3 length: 14
V gene: TRBV4-3
J gene: TRBJ2-3

CDR3 protein: CASSDREGSPLHF
CDR3 DNA: TGTGCCAGCAGTGACAGGGAAGGTTCACCCCTCCACTTT
clone size: -
D gene: -
CDR3 length: 13
V gene: TRBV21-1
J gene: TRBJ1-6

CDR3 protein: CASSPRTGTTNYGYTF
CDR3 DNA: TGTGCCAGCAGCCCTCGGACGGGTACCACTAACTATGGCTACACCTTC
clone size: -
D gene: -
CDR3 length: 16
V gene: TRBV7-6
J gene: TRBJ1-2

CDR3 protein: CASSLMGYGYTF
CDR3 DNA: TGTGCCAGCAGCTTAATGGGCTATGGCTACACCTTC
clone size: -
D gene: -
CDR3 length: 12
V gene: TRBV7-2
J gene: TRBJ1-2

CDR3 protein: CASSEAAGTRQETQYF
CDR3 DNA: TGCGCCAGCAGTGAGGCGGCCGGGACACGGCAAGAGACCCAGTACTTC
clone size: many
D gene: -
CDR3 length: 16
V gene: TRBV10-2
J gene: TRBJ2-5